These 4 T cell receptor beta chains came from one sample sequenced in a study of cytomegalovirus exposure and HLA in healthy donors. The PCR used 60 Vbeta and 13 Jbeta primers. This table comes from immunoSEQ multiplex PCR, and its TCRdb copy is limited to in-frame clones, with some not included. The sample holds approximately 150,000 clones, approximately 72% seen once. The sequenced sample was PBMCs. The receptors here all came from a human donor in good health.

This sequence joins TRBV7-3 and TRBJ2-3, with 9 bases matching TRBD2. Germline CDR1 and CDR2: SGHTA and FQGTGA. The V and J ends lost 5 bases and 4 bases, in that order; junction bases with no gene match: 1. The CDR3 is 13 amino acids. CDR3 sequence: CASSPSGADTQYF. CDR3 bases: TGTGCCAGCAGCCCTAGCGGGGCAGATACGCAGTATTTT.

The rearrangement uses TRBV30 and TRBJ2-5, with 8 bases lining up with TRBD1. This CDR3 spans 14 amino acids. Germline V gene sequence: CDR1 GTSNPN, CDR2 SVGIG (reference sequence). V shed 5 bases and J 2 bases; nucleotides not matched to a gene: 7. The DNA for the CDR3 is TGTGCCTGGGGGACAGGCCATCAACAAGAGACCCAGTACTTC. Translation gives CAWGTGHQQETQYF.

The chain joins TRBV7-2 to TRBJ2-5; 8 bases are shared with TRBD1. V lost 3 bases to trimming and J lost 1 base; unmatched junction nucleotides: 10. The CDR3 sequence is 17 residues long. CDR1 and CDR2 from the germline V gene are SGHTA and FQGNSA. The CDR3 is CASSFSFRDRFQETQYF. CDR3 in DNA: TGTGCCAGCAGCTTCTCCTTCCGGGACAGGTTCCAAGAGACCCAGTACTTC. Together with reference TRBV7-2 and TRBJ2-5, the CDR3 gives the full variable domain: GAGVSQSPSNKVTEKGKDVELRCDPISGHTALYWYRQSLGQGLEFLIYFQGNSAPDKSGLPSDRFSAERTGGSVSTLTIQRTQQEDSAVYLCASSFSFRDRFQETQYFGPGTRLLVL.

This clone came up a few times. The chain joins TRBV14 to TRBJ1-6; TRBD1 agrees at 8 bases. CDR1 and CDR2 from the germline V gene are SGHDN and FVKESK. V trimming: 1 base; J trimming: 0 bases; junction bases outside the gene matches: 8. The CDR3 is 19 amino acids. Here the CDR3 DNA reads TGTGCCAGCAGCCAAGTGATCCTCACAGGGGGCTCCTATAATTCACCCCTCCACTTT. Its translation: CASSQVILTGGSYNSPLHF.